One and the same sample provided the 20 T cell receptor beta chains below, sequenced in a study of shared clonotypes between healthy human individuals. Assay used: immunoSEQ multiplex PCR; TCRdb lists only in-frame clones, some missing. The sample lists about 610,000 clones; approximately 96% were seen once. CD45RO-negative, CCR7-selected cells formed the naive CD8 fraction, which excluded terminally differentiated effector memory CD45RA+ cells. The sequencing input was naive CD8+ T cells sorted from blood. The receptors shown here come from a woman aged 25-40 years in good health.

V gene TRBV28 combines with J gene TRBJ2-7; TRBD1 is a possible D gene (6 bases). Germline CDR1 and CDR2: MDHEN and SYDVKM. Trimming stripped 6 bases from V and 2 bases from J, with 11 bases between. This CDR3 is 13 amino acids long. The DNA of the CDR3 is TGTGCCAGCAGGCAGGGGTGGACCTACGAGCAGTACTTC. Translated: CASRQGWTYEQYF.

This chain uses TRBV7-2 with TRBJ2-3; 7 bases map to TRBD1. The ends lost 4 bases at V and 7 bases at J; junction bases unmatched: 11. The CDR3 runs to 15 residues. In germline, CDR1 is SGHTA, CDR2 FQGNSA. CDR3 bases: TGTGCCAGCAGCTCCAAGACAGGGCCCCTGAATACGCAGTATTTT. Its protein is CASSSKTGPLNTQYF.

The genes are TRBV5-1 and TRBJ1-1; a possible D gene is TRBD1 (6 bases). The CDR3 loop spans 14 amino acids. From germline, CDR1 is SGHRS and CDR2 YFSETQ. V lost 1 base and J 5 bases, leaving 12 bases between the germline ends. The chain's CDR3 is CASSLQQGGTEAFF. CDR3 nucleotide sequence: TGCGCCAGCAGCTTGCAACAGGGTGGGACTGAAGCTTTCTTT.

The CDR3, as DNA: TGTGCCAGCAGCATCAGGGTGGAAGAGACCCAGTACTTC. Encoded protein: CASSIRVEETQYF. This chain connects TRBV7-6 to TRBJ2-5; possible D gene TRBD1, 5 bases. Germline CDR1 is SGHVS and CDR2 is FNYEAQ. The CDR3 extends over 13 amino acids. V lost 5 bases and J lost 3, with 10 bases in between.

This CDR3 reads CASSLLAGGTPGELFF. For the CDR3, the DNA is TGTGCCAGCAGCTTACTAGCGGGAGGGACCCCCGGGGAGCTGTTTTTT. This chain links TRBV11-2 with TRBJ2-2; 12 bases match TRBD2. V gave up 2 bases and J gave up 6 bases; unmatched junction bases: 4. Germline V gene data show CDR1 as SGHAT and CDR2 as FQNNGV. This CDR3 comprises 16 residues.

The chain employs TRBV7-3 and TRBJ2-1; TRBD2 matches 7 bases. V lost 1 base and J lost 4; bases outside the gene matches: 7. Looked up from germline, CDR1 is SGHTA and CDR2 is FQGTGA. This CDR3 comprises 16 residues. The CDR3 nucleotides are TGTGCCAGCAGCTTAATTGGAGCGGGGATATACAATGAGCAGTTCTTC. Translated: CASSLIGAGIYNEQFF.

The CDR3 loop is CSVVGTAEGNVLTF. For the CDR3, the DNA is TGCAGCGTGGTAGGGACAGCCGAGGGCAACGTCCTGACTTTC. The V gene is TRBV29-1, the J gene TRBJ2-6; TRBD1 aligns across 7 bases. Germline V CDR1 and CDR2: SQVTM, ANQGSEA. V lost 6 bases and J lost 9; bases outside the gene matches: 11. The CDR3 runs to 14 residues.

The chain employs TRBV2 and TRBJ2-7; 10 positions agree with TRBD2. Germline CDR1 SNHLY, CDR2 FYNNEI. V dropped 6 bases and J dropped 6; count of bases not matched to a gene: 2. This CDR3 has 12 amino acids. DNA for the CDR3: TGTGCCAGCAGAAGCGGGAGGGTCGAGCAGTACTTC. Amino acids: CASRSGRVEQYF.

The chain employs TRBV10-2 and TRBJ2-7, with 7 bases identical to TRBD2. CDR1 is WSHSY, CDR2 SAAADI, per germline. The CDR3 covers 15 residues. Trimming removed 0 bases from V and 6 bases from J; junction bases left unmatched: 8. The CDR3 DNA follows: TGCGCCAGCAGTGAGTCGGGGTATCCGGGGGGCGAGCAGTACTTC. Translated: CASSESGYPGGEQYF.

This sequence joins TRBV6-5 and TRBJ2-3; D ambiguous. The CDR3 sequence is 14 residues long. V was trimmed by 3 bases and J by 1 base, leaving 8 bases between them. CDR1 is MNHEY and CDR2 is SVGAGI in the germline V gene. The CDR3 bases are TGTGCCAGCAGTTATGGGCAGGGCACAGATACGCAGTATTTT. It translates to CASSYGQGTDTQYF.

V gene TRBV6-5 combines with J gene TRBJ2-1, with D unclear. V was cut by 4 bases and J by 5 bases, with 6 bases left in between. The germline gives CDR1 MNHEY, CDR2 SVGAGI. The CDR3 has 12 residues. This CDR3 is CASSSLNNEQFF. The CDR3 region has the DNA TGTGCCAGCAGTTCCCTAAACAATGAGCAGTTCTTC.

V is TRBV13 and J is TRBJ2-1, with a tentative D call TRBD2 (8 bases). CDR3 length equals 17 residues. The germline V gene has CDR1 PRHDT and CDR2 FYEKMQ (reference sequence). The germline V and J ends were trimmed by 3 bases and 5 bases, with 20 bases remaining between them. The CDR3: CASSFNLGTRGHNEQFF. DNA of the CDR3: TGTGCCAGCAGCTTTAACCTAGGGACTAGGGGGCACAATGAGCAGTTCTTC.

The chain carries TRBV28 and TRBJ1-1; D remains ambiguous. CDR3 length: 15 amino acids. The germline CDR1 and CDR2 sequences are MDHEN and SYDVKM. V lost 1 base to trimming and J lost 0 bases, with 9 bases between them. This chain's CDR3 is CASSLSSLLNTEAFF. DNA for the CDR3: TGTGCCAGCAGTTTATCCAGTCTTTTGAACACTGAAGCTTTCTTT.

This sequence joins TRBV5-4 and TRBJ2-7, with a possible D match to TRBD1 (5 bases). The CDR3 loop spans 14 amino acids. Germline CDR1 SGHNT, CDR2 YYREEE (reference sequence). V lost 0 bases and J 3 bases, leaving 10 bases between the germline ends. CDR3 protein: CASSLEGERYEQYF. CDR3 DNA sequence: TGTGCCAGCAGCTTGGAAGGGGAACGCTACGAGCAGTACTTC.

This rearrangement joins TRBV7-9 to TRBJ2-1, with D uncertain. Trimming shortened V by 5 bases and J by 7 bases, and 15 bases separated the two germline ends. The CDR3 is 14 amino acids. Germline CDR1 reads SEHNR; CDR2 reads FQNEAQ (reference sequence). The CDR3 DNA reads as TGTGCCAGCAGCCTTCTTCCTCTCCGGAATGAGCAGTTCTTC. This gives the protein CASSLLPLRNEQFF.

V and J are TRBV10-2 and TRBJ1-2; no clear D. The CDR3 contains 15 residues. V lost 4 bases to trimming and J lost 3 bases, with 15 bases between them. Germline V gene sequence: CDR1 WSHSY, CDR2 SAAADI. In DNA form, the CDR3 reads TGCGCCAGCAGTGGTTGGGCAGACGAATACTATGGCTACACCTTC. Translation gives CASSGWADEYYGYTF.

The V call is TRBV9, the J call TRBJ2-3; 7 bases are a match to TRBD2. The CDR3 contains 15 residues. After removal of 2 bases from V and 0 bases from J, the junction contained 3 bases not matched to a gene. Germline lookup yields CDR1 SGDLS and CDR2 YYNGEE. The CDR3 protein is CASSVSGESTDTQYF. In DNA form, the CDR3 reads TGTGCCAGCAGCGTCAGCGGGGAGAGCACAGATACGCAGTATTTT.

The gene calls are TRBV6-6 and TRBJ2-7; the D is unclear. This CDR3 is built from 14 residues. Trimming stripped 4 bases from V and 2 bases from J, with 12 bases between. The germline V gene encodes CDR1 MNHNY and CDR2 SVGAGI (reference sequence). The CDR3 reads CASSSPGQTYEQYF. CDR3 coding DNA: TGTGCCAGCAGTTCACCAGGTCAAACCTACGAGCAGTACTTC.

The V call is TRBV11-2, the J call TRBJ1-2; D is possibly TRBD1 (5 bases). CDR1 and CDR2 from the germline V gene are SGHAT and FQNNGV. Trimming took 5 bases from V and 4 from J, leaving 14 bases between them. The CDR3 length is 14 residues. Written as DNA, the CDR3 is TGTGCCAGCAGCCGATACTCACAGGCCTATGGCTACACCTTC. Its translation: CASSRYSQAYGYTF.

The rearrangement joins TRBV9 to TRBJ2-3; 7 bases are a match to TRBD1. Losses at the gene ends were 3 bases for V and 0 bases for J; bases not matched to a gene: 7. This CDR3 is built from 16 residues. Germline values: CDR1 SGDLS, CDR2 YYNGEE. CDR3 amino acids: CASSGPTGASTDTQYF. DNA of the CDR3: TGTGCCAGCAGCGGGCCAACAGGGGCAAGCACAGATACGCAGTATTTT.